The clone carrying this TCR beta chain has ten or more counts. TCRdb re-called the PCR reads through MiXCR. This table has 35,000 to 45,000 clones, 3% to 3.5% appearing once. This sample is part of a study of metastatic and nonmetastatic thyroid tumors. The CDR3 extends over 17 amino acids. The ends lost 2 bases at V and 1 base at J; junction bases unmatched: 4. Germline CDR1 and CDR2: SGHRS and YFSETQ. All patients reached thyroid surgery having received no treatment beforehand. Sequencing used blood. The sequence was collected from a female donor with papillary thyroid cancer or a benign thyroid nodule (not recorded which). Some clones in this sample may be carry-over from other donors' samples. The rearrangement uses TRBV5-1 and TRBJ2-2; 11 bases map to TRBD2. DNA for the CDR3: TGCGCCAGCAGCTTCGCCGGGACTAGCGGGAACACCGGGGAGCTGTTTTTT. Residues: CASSFAGTSGNTGELFF.